These 29 T cell receptor beta chains came from one sample sequenced in a study of shared clonotypes between healthy human individuals. The assay was immunoSEQ multiplex PCR, and TCRdb's table has in-frame clones only and misses some. Among about 680,000 clones, approximately 79% were seen once, and the ten largest hold roughly 1.7%. The sequenced material came from memory CD4+ T cells sorted from blood. Subset: CD45RA-negative fraction. Receptors were obtained from a woman aged 25 to 39 in good health.

J is TRBJ1-1 and V is TRBV7-8, with D uncertain. The CDR3 totals 13 residues. The V gene's germline CDR1 is SGHVS and CDR2 FQNEAQ. V lost 2 bases and J 2 bases, leaving 6 bases between the germline ends. The CDR3 nucleotides are TGTGCCAGCAGCTTATATCTAAACACTGAAGCTTTCTTT. Translated: CASSLYLNTEAFF. The entire variable domain, with the rest obtained from reference TRBV7-8 and TRBJ1-1, is as follows: GAGVSQSPRYKVAKRGQDVALRCDPISGHVSLFWYQQALGQGPEFLTYFQNEAQLDKSGLPSDRFFAERPEGSVSTLKIQRTQQEDSAVYLCASSLYLNTEAFFGQGTRLTVV.

The chain employs TRBV7-2 and TRBJ2-2; 8 positions match TRBD2. V trimming: 3 bases; J trimming: 4 bases; junction bases outside the gene matches: 7. This CDR3 is 16 amino acids long. Germline V gene lookup returns CDR1 SGHTA and CDR2 FQGNSA. Written as DNA, the CDR3 is TGTGCCAGCAGCTTCCCTAGCGGGTTAGGCACCGGGGAGCTGTTTTTT. It is translated as CASSFPSGLGTGELFF.

This chain links TRBV9 with TRBJ1-4; no firm D call. Per germline, CDR1 SGDLS and CDR2 YYNGEE. This CDR3 contains 17 residues. V was clipped by 0 bases and J by 0 bases, with 12 bases between them. The CDR3 DNA is TGTGCCAGCAGCGTAGAGTCTATTCGTGCAACTAATGAAAAACTGTTTTTT. It is translated as CASSVESIRATNEKLFF. Complete variable domain (other parts from reference TRBV9 and TRBJ1-4): DSGVTQTPKHLITATGQRVTLRCSPRSGDLSVYWYQQSLDQGLQFLIQYYNGEERAKGNILERFSAQQFPDLHSELNLSSLELGDSALYFCASSVESIRATNEKLFFGSGTQLSVL.

This chain connects TRBV28 to TRBJ2-7; tentative D call: TRBD2 (6 bases). V lost 5 bases and J 3 bases, leaving 8 bases between the germline ends. This CDR3 is 12 amino acids long. In germline, CDR1 is MDHEN, CDR2 SYDVKM. The CDR3 here is CASSLAIYEQYF. CDR3 sequence (DNA): TGTGCCAGCAGTCTAGCGATCTACGAGCAGTACTTC.

The V call is TRBV7-9, the J call TRBJ2-7; a weak D match, TRBD2 (6 bases). Germline V lookup: CDR1 SEHNR, CDR2 FQNEAQ (reference sequence). The CDR3 consists of 15 residues. Trimming stripped 1 base from V and 2 bases from J, with 12 bases between. DNA of the CDR3: TGTGCCAGCAGCTTAGGCGGGGATCCAACCTACGAGCAGTACTTC. Translated: CASSLGGDPTYEQYF.

This clone was recorded many times. The chain couples TRBV7-3 to TRBJ1-1, with TRBD1 matching over 8 bases. This CDR3 is built from 18 residues. Germline V gene data show CDR1 as SGHTA and CDR2 as FQGTGA. The J segment lost 0 bases and the V segment lost 4 bases, leaving 13 bases of the junction unmatched. CDR3 DNA sequence: TGTGCCAGCAGCTCCAGGGGGCGCGGGCGGAGCATGAACACTGAAGCTTTCTTT. It yields the protein CASSSRGRGRSMNTEAFF.

This clone was detected only a few times. This chain links TRBV6-1 with TRBJ2-3; unclear D gene. V lost 8 bases and J lost 1, with 10 bases in between. The CDR3 consists of 13 residues. Germline assignment: CDR1 MNHNS and CDR2 SASEGT. The CDR3 DNA sequence: TGTGCCAGCGAACCCCCGGGCACAGATACGCAGTATTTT. This sequence encodes CASEPPGTDTQYF.

This rearrangement joins TRBV19 to TRBJ2-7; weak D call: TRBD2 (6 bases). The ends were cut back, 3 bases at V and 6 bases at J, with 12 bases in the middle. Germline lookup yields CDR1 LNHDA and CDR2 SQIVND (reference sequence). The CDR3 extends over 13 amino acids. The CDR3 sequence is CASSMGMEGEQYF. In DNA form, the CDR3 reads TGTGCCAGTAGTATGGGGATGGAGGGCGAGCAGTACTTC.

This chain uses TRBV7-9 with TRBJ1-2, with 7 nucleotides matching TRBD1. This CDR3 contains 16 residues. The J segment lost 2 bases and the V segment lost 0 bases, leaving 6 bases of the junction unmatched. Per the germline V gene, CDR1 is SEHNR and CDR2 is FQNEAQ (reference sequence). The CDR3 sequence: CASSLARQGSNYGYTF. The CDR3 bases are TGTGCCAGCAGCTTAGCGCGACAGGGTTCCAACTATGGCTACACCTTC.

As regards this clone: A read error is the likely source, as a far larger clone sits one nucleotide away. The CDR3 spells CASSFLYEQYF. CDR3 DNA sequence: TGCGCCAGCAGCTTTCTCTACGAGCAGTACTTC. V usage is TRBV5-1 and J usage is TRBJ2-7; D ambiguous. The CDR3 totals 11 residues. The V gene lost 2 bases and the J gene lost 3 bases, with 3 bases spanning the gap. Germline CDR1 SGHRS, CDR2 YFSETQ.

This chain uses TRBV7-6 with TRBJ2-3; no firm D call. The ends were cut back, 3 bases at V and 5 bases at J, with 6 bases in the middle. The CDR3 totals 12 residues. Germline V gene lookup returns CDR1 SGHVS and CDR2 FNYEAQ. This CDR3 reads CASSLGLDTQYF. CDR3 bases: TGTGCCAGCAGCTTGGGTTTAGATACGCAGTATTTT. The whole variable domain, remainder taken from reference TRBV7-6 and TRBJ2-3, is GAGVSQSPRYKVTKRGQDVALRCDPISGHVSLYWYRQALGQGPEFLTYFNYEAQQDKSGLPNDRFSAERPEGSISTLTIQRTEQRDSAMYRCASSLGLDTQYFGPGTRLTVL.

The chain carries TRBV5-1 and TRBJ2-6; perhaps TRBD2 as D (5 bases). V lost 4 bases and J 0 bases, leaving 11 bases between the germline ends. The CDR3 contains 16 residues. Germline V gives CDR1 SGHRS, CDR2 YFSETQ. The CDR3, as DNA: TGCGCCAGCAGCCCCGGGATGATCTCTGGGGCCAACGTCCTGACTTTC. This translates into CASSPGMISGANVLTF. Based on the CDR3 plus reference TRBV5-1 and TRBJ2-6, the full variable domain is KAGVTQTPRYLIKTRGQQVTLSCSPISGHRSVSWYQQTPGQGLQFLFEYFSETQRNKGNFPGRFSGRQFSNSRSEMNVSTLELGDSALYLCASSPGMISGANVLTFGAGSRLTVL.

The rearrangement links TRBV5-4 to TRBJ2-5; 8 bases agree with TRBD2. Trimming removed 0 bases from V and 5 bases from J; junction bases left unmatched: 6. This CDR3 is 15 amino acids long. Germline V CDR1 and CDR2: SGHNT, YYREEE (reference sequence). CDR3 in amino acids: CASSLDSGGHETQYF. The CDR3 DNA follows: TGTGCCAGCAGCTTGGATTCGGGAGGGCACGAGACCCAGTACTTC.

The CDR3 sequence: CAWSVLPDRGKGKLFF. CDR3 DNA: TGTGCCTGGAGTGTACTTCCCGACAGGGGAAAGGGAAAACTGTTTTTT. V gene TRBV30 combines with J gene TRBJ1-4, with 8 bases aligning to TRBD1. The junction had 13 bases not matched to a gene; V was cut back by 0 bases and J by 10 bases. The CDR3 contains 16 residues. From germline, CDR1 is GTSNPN and CDR2 SVGIG (reference sequence).

V is TRBV19 and J is TRBJ2-3, with D perhaps TRBD1 (6 bases). V was clipped by 8 bases and J by 2 bases, with 11 bases between them. CDR3 length: 13 residues. Germline V gene lookup returns CDR1 LNHDA and CDR2 SQIVND (reference sequence). The CDR3 nucleotides read TGTGCCAGTTCGAGGACAGTCACAGATACGCAGTATTTT. This encodes CASSRTVTDTQYF. Variable domain in full (rest from reference TRBV19 and TRBJ2-3): DGGITQSPKYLFRKEGQNVTLSCEQNLNHDAMYWYRQDPGQGLRLIYYSQIVNDFQKGDIAEGYSVSREKKESFPLTVTSAQKNPTAFYLCASSRTVTDTQYFGPGTRLTVL.

The chain couples TRBV2 to TRBJ1-3; D remains unclear. Germline CDR1 and CDR2: SNHLY and FYNNEI. This CDR3 has 14 residues. The V and J ends lost 4 bases and 2 bases respectively, with 9 bases between them. The CDR3 bases are TGTGCCAGCAGTGGACATGCTGCTGGAAACACCATATATTTT. Translation: CASSGHAAGNTIYF.

This clone has only a few counts. The J gene is TRBJ2-3, the V gene TRBV9; 7 nucleotides align to TRBD1. CDR1 is SGDLS and CDR2 is YYNGEE in the germline V gene. The CDR3 has 14 amino acids. Trimming removed 3 bases from V and 2 bases from J; junction bases left unmatched: 3. The CDR3 DNA is TGTGCCAGCAGCGGACAGGGATACACAGATACGCAGTATTTT. Its protein product is CASSGQGYTDTQYF.

Turning to this clone: This CDR3 is also generated by other DNA sequences in the sample. J is TRBJ1-1 and V is TRBV5-1, with 7 bases identical to TRBD1. CDR3 length equals 13 residues. CDR1 and CDR2 from the germline V gene are SGHRS and YFSETQ. Trimming took 4 bases from V and 5 from J; bases not matched to a gene: 5. CDR3 nucleotides: TGCGCCAGCAGCCAGGGGGAAGGGACTGAAGCTTTCTTT. The encoded protein is CASSQGEGTEAFF.

This clone occurred once. The chain is built from TRBV19 and TRBJ2-5; TRBD1 matches 11 bases. V gave up 3 bases and J gave up 4 bases; unmatched junction bases: 4. Per germline, CDR1 LNHDA and CDR2 SQIVND (reference sequence). This CDR3 comprises 15 residues. The CDR3, as DNA: TGTGCCAGTAGTATGGGACAGGGGGACCTAGAGACCCAGTACTTC. Translation gives CASSMGQGDLETQYF.

This clone was detected ten times or more. The chain uses TRBV10-1 and TRBJ2-2; D call uncertain. This CDR3 comprises 13 residues. Trimming stripped 3 bases from V and 6 bases from J, with 8 bases between. CDR1 and CDR2 from the germline V gene are WNHNN and SYGVQD (reference sequence). The CDR3 bases are TGCGCCAGCAGTGAACCGTTGTCCGGGGAGCTGTTTTTT. This sequence encodes CASSEPLSGELFF.

The CDR3 coding sequence is TGTGCCAGCTCGCGTGAGGGGTACGACGAGCAGTACTTC. It specifies CASSREGYDEQYF. The V and J genes are TRBV2 and TRBJ2-7; TRBD1 or TRBD2 may be the D gene (5 bases each). The V end was cut by 8 bases, the J end by 5 bases, with 16 bases between. This CDR3 spans 13 amino acids. Germline CDR1 reads SNHLY; CDR2 reads FYNNEI.

This chain uses TRBV10-3 with TRBJ2-3; 8 bases align to TRBD2. Germline CDR1 reads ENHRY; CDR2 reads SYGVKD. The ends lost 0 bases at V and 5 bases at J; junction bases unmatched: 13. The CDR3 is 18 residues long. This chain's CDR3 is CAISESYTSGTARDTQYF. CDR3 nucleotide sequence: TGTGCCATCAGTGAGTCGTATACTAGCGGAACGGCGAGAGATACGCAGTATTTT.

This clone was counted only a few times. Other DNA sequences of this sample code for an identical CDR3. This chain joins TRBV7-2 and TRBJ2-7, with a weak D call TRBD2 (6 bases). With 4 bases removed from V and 0 bases from J, the gap between germline ends came to 10 bases. The CDR3 loop spans 14 amino acids. Looked up from germline, CDR1 is SGHTA and CDR2 is FQGNSA. The CDR3 nucleotides read TGTGCCAGCAGCTCCCGGGACTCCTCCTACGAGCAGTACTTC. Its protein is CASSSRDSSYEQYF.

Regarding this clone: A much larger clone sits a single nucleotide away, making a read error possible. Other DNA sequences from this sample encode an identical CDR3 as well. The chain joins TRBV2 to TRBJ2-7, with 11 bases matching TRBD2. With 4 bases clipped from V and 2 bases from J, the junction kept 1 base outside the gene matches. CDR3 length: 14 residues. Germline V CDR1 and CDR2: SNHLY, FYNNEI. The DNA for the CDR3 is TGTGCCAGCAGTGTAGCGGGAGGGCCCTACGAGCAGTACTTC. Protein product: CASSVAGGPYEQYF.

The chain has TRBV28 and TRBJ1-5, with 12 bases identical to TRBD1. J was trimmed by 7 bases and V by 5 bases; bases with no gene match: 9. The length of the CDR3 is 16 residues. Germline CDR1 is MDHEN and CDR2 is SYDVKM. CDR3 in DNA: TGTGCCAGCAGTCCACCGGGACAGGGGGCAGGGCAGCCCCAGCATTTT. This translates into CASSPPGQGAGQPQHF.

This sequence joins TRBV27 and TRBJ2-7; 7 nucleotides match TRBD2. V gave up 7 bases and J gave up 0 bases; unmatched junction bases: 6. Germline-derived CDR1 and CDR2 are MNHEY and SMNVEV (reference sequence). The CDR3 contains 14 residues. The CDR3 sequence: CASTPGGSSYEQYF. The CDR3 DNA reads TGTGCCAGCACCCCCGGCGGGAGCTCCTACGAGCAGTACTTC.

CDR3: CASSSGTGRVNTF. The CDR3 DNA reads as TGTGCCAGCAGTTCGGGGACAGGGAGGGTAAACACCTTC. J is TRBJ1-2 and V is TRBV27; 9 nucleotides match TRBD1. J gave up 12 bases and V 4 bases, and 9 bases lay outside the gene matches. The CDR3 is 13 amino acids. Germline V gene data show CDR1 as MNHEY and CDR2 as SMNVEV (reference sequence).

This sequence joins TRBV6-1 and TRBJ2-6; 8 nucleotides agree with TRBD2. Trimming cost V 3 bases and J 0 bases; bases outside gene matches: 10. Germline V gene sequence: CDR1 MNHNS, CDR2 SASEGT. CDR3 size: 19 residues. CDR3 nucleotides: TGTGCCAGCAGTGACAACAGCGGGGGTACCGTCTCTGGGGCCAACGTCCTGACTTTC. It specifies CASSDNSGGTVSGANVLTF.

Only a few counts were recorded for this clone. Other nucleotide sequences in the sample specify the same CDR3. The rearrangement joins TRBV29-1 to TRBJ1-5; D is possibly TRBD1 (5 bases). Germline values: CDR1 SQVTM, CDR2 ANQGSEA. The CDR3 loop spans 12 amino acids. V lost 4 bases and J lost 7, with 11 bases in between. The CDR3 loop reads CSVGGAGQPQHF. In DNA form, the CDR3 reads TGCAGCGTTGGCGGGGCCGGGCAGCCCCAGCATTTT.